This record covers a single T cell receptor beta chain. Its specificity is not known. This entry comes from a study of monozygotic twins with inflammatory bowel disease. The CDR3 is 13 residues long. Germline CDR1 SGHVS, CDR2 FNYEAQ. UMIs incorporating a 6-nucleotide sample barcode were appended by means of template switching. TCRdb re-called the 5' RACE reads; one entry per CDR3 protein, DNA not given. The sample has 150,000 to 200,000 distinct CDR3 sequences; the top ten hold approximately 2.4%. Study-wide findings and caveats: There was no way to distinguish the different T cell subtypes. IBD patients, compared with healthy twins, shared fewer clonotypes with others (especially with disease activity). The inverse Simpson measure of TCRbeta diversity was lower in IBD patients than in healthy co-twins.

The origin of this receptor is a human donor with ulcerative colitis or Crohn's disease, or a healthy co-twin of an affected twin (not recorded which). The sequenced material came from blood. The chain joins TRBV7-6 to TRBJ1-1. This chain's CDR3 is CASSLAKNTEAFF.